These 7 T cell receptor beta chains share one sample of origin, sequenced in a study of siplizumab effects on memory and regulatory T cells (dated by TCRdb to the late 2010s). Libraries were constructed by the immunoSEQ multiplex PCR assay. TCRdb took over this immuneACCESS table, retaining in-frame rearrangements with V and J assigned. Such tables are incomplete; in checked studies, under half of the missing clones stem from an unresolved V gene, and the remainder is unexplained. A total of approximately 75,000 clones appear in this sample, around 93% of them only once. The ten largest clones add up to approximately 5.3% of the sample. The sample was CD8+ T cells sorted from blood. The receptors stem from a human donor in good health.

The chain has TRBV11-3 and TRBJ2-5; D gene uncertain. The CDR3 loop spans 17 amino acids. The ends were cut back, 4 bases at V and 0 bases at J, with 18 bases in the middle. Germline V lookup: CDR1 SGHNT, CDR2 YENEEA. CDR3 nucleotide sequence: TGTGCCAGCAGCTCCCTGGGCGACCGCGGCGACCAAGAGACCCAGTACTTC. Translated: CASSSLGDRGDQETQYF.

The CDR3 is CSAQTGESSYNSPLHF. The CDR3 bases are TGCAGCGCCCAAACAGGGGAGAGCTCCTATAATTCACCCCTCCACTTT. The chain combines TRBV29-1 with TRBJ1-6; 7 bases align to TRBD1. The V and J ends lost 7 bases and 0 bases, in that order; junction bases with no gene match: 9. Germline CDR1 SQVTM, CDR2 ANQGSEA. This CDR3 spans 16 amino acids.

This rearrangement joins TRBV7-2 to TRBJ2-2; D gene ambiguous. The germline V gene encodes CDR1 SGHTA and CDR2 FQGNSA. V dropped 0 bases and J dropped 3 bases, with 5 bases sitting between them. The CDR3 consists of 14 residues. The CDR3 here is CASSLAMYTGELFF. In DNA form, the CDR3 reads TGTGCCAGCAGCTTAGCAATGTACACCGGGGAGCTGTTTTTT.

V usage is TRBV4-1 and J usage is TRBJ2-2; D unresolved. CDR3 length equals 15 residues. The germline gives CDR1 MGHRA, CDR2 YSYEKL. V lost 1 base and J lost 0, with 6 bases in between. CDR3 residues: CASSQGGANTGELFF. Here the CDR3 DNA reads TGCGCCAGCAGCCAAGGGGGTGCGAACACCGGGGAGCTGTTTTTT.

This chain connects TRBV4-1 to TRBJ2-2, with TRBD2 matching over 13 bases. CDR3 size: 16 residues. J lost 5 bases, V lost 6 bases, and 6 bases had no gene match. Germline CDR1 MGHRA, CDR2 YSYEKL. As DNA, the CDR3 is TGCGCCAGCAGTTCAGGACTAGCGGGGGAGACCGGGGAGCTGTTTTTT. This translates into CASSSGLAGETGELFF.

The CDR3 is CASSIDGTGIGYTF. CDR3 DNA sequence: TGTGCCAGTAGTATAGATGGGACAGGGATCGGCTACACCTTC. The chain links TRBV19 to TRBJ1-2; 9 bases fit TRBD1. This CDR3 comprises 14 residues. Germline CDR1 reads LNHDA; CDR2 reads SQIVND (reference sequence). Losses at the gene ends were 0 bases for V and 8 bases for J; bases not matched to a gene: 4.

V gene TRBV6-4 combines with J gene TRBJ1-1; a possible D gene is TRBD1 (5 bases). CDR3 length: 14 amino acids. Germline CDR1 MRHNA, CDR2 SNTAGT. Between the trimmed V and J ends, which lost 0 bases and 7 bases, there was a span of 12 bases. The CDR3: CASSDSTERGEAFF. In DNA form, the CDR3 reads TGTGCCAGCAGTGACTCAACGGAAAGGGGTGAAGCTTTCTTT.